These T cell receptor beta chains were read from a single sample in a study of blood T cells in healthy people across ages. From the 5' RACE reads, TCRdb called clonotypes with MiXCR, one entry per CDR3 protein. The sample has 850,000 to 1,300,000 distinct CDR3 sequences, less than 50% seen once. The sequenced material came from blood. The receptors were sampled from a woman aged 55-70 years in good health. Both conserved end residues are part of each CDR3. D genes are given only for firm matches. Part of the rows lack a size; the others show once, few, many or a class for expanded clones.

cdr3_aa cdr3_nt v_call clone_size d_call j_call
CASSFEGGPRPYRGEQYF TGCGCCAGCAGCTTCGAAGGCGGGCCGCGCCCGTACCGAGGCGAGCAGTACTTC TRBV5-1 few . TRBJ2-7
CASSLAGQIGYEQYF TGTGCCAGCAGCTTGGCTGGACAGATCGGCTACGAGCAGTACTTC TRBV5-6 few . TRBJ2-7
CASSLGQGVATQYF TGTGCCAGCAGCTTGGGGCAGGGGGTGGCTACCCAGTACTTC TRBV5-4 . TRBD1 TRBJ2-5
CGAGHQETQYF TGCGGCGCGGGGCATCAAGAGACCCAGTACTTC TRBV20-1 few . TRBJ2-5
CATSESLGISTEAFF TGTGCCACCAGTGAGTCTCTTGGGATAAGCACTGAAGCTTTCTTT TRBV10-3 . . TRBJ1-1
CASSYYGSTYEQYF TGTGCCAGCAGTTACTACGGCTCAACCTACGAGCAGTACTTC TRBV6-2/TRBV6-3 few . TRBJ2-7
CASTTYTGLAGGGAYNEQFF TGTGCCAGCACTACTTATACGGGACTAGCGGGAGGAGGGGCTTACAATGAGCAGTTCTTC TRBV6-2/TRBV6-3 . TRBD2 TRBJ2-1
CASSFLDYTDEQYF TGTGCCAGCAGCTTCCTTGACTACACTGACGAGCAGTACTTC TRBV7-9 few . TRBJ2-7
CASSPVGMEAFF TGTGCCAGCAGCCCGGTGGGGATGGAAGCTTTCTTT TRBV28 . . TRBJ1-1
CASSLDWWSYTF TGTGCCAGCAGCTTAGACTGGTGGAGCTACACCTTC TRBV7-9 . . TRBJ1-2
CATSRDRGSPLHF TGTGCCACCAGCAGAGACCGGGGATCACCCCTCCACTTT TRBV15 . . TRBJ1-6
CSVAVLAGGRIDTQYF TGCAGCGTTGCGGTGTTAGCGGGAGGGCGTATAGATACGCAGTATTTT TRBV29-1 few TRBD2 TRBJ2-3
CSARYVQETQYF TGCAGTGCTAGATATGTTCAAGAGACCCAGTACTTC TRBV20-1 . . TRBJ2-5
CASSFRTNTEAFF TGTGCCAGCAGTTTTAGAACGAACACTGAAGCTTTCTTT TRBV2 . . TRBJ1-1
CASGGLAVEETQYF TGTGCCAGCGGGGGGCTAGCGGTGGAAGAGACCCAGTACTTC TRBV11-2 few . TRBJ2-5
CAGGGTEAFF TGTGCCGGCGGGGGGACTGAAGCTTTCTTT TRBV27 few . TRBJ1-1
CASSSTGTARETQYF TGTGCCAGCAGTTCGACCGGGACAGCGAGGGAGACCCAGTACTTC TRBV28 few TRBD1 TRBJ2-5
CSARRGTGGTYEQYF TGCAGTGCTAGGAGAGGGACAGGGGGCACCTACGAGCAGTACTTC TRBV20-1 . TRBD1 TRBJ2-7
CASSRGGRRGTEAFF TGCGCCAGCAGCAGAGGGGGGCGACGAGGCACTGAAGCTTTCTTT TRBV5-1 few . TRBJ1-1
CASSESPGGGGREQFF TGTGCCAGCAGTGAAAGCCCCGGAGGCGGGGGCCGCGAGCAGTTCTTC TRBV2 few . TRBJ2-1
CASSPSPGIRTDTQYF TGTGCCAGCAGCCCAAGTCCCGGGATCCGCACAGATACGCAGTATTTT TRBV7-3 . . TRBJ2-3
CASRAAAGVSYNEQFF TGTGCCAGCAGGGCGGCAGCGGGAGTAAGCTACAATGAGCAGTTCTTC TRBV27 . TRBD2 TRBJ2-1